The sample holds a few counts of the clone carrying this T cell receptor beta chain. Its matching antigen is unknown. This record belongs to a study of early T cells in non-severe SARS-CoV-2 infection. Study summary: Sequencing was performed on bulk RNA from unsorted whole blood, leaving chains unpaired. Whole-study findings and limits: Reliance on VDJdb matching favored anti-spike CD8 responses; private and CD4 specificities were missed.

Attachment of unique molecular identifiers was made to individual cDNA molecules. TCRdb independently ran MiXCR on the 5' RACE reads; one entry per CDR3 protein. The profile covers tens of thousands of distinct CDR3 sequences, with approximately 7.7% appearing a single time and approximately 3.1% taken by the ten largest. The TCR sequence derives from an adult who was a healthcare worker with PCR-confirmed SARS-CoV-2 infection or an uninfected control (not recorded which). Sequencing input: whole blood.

The CDR3 here is CASSLAAGYEQYF. The CDR3 region has the DNA TGCGCCAGCAGCTTGGCCGCAGGGTACGAGCAGTACTTC. The rearrangement joins TRBV5-1 to TRBJ2-7, with D perhaps TRBD1 (5 bases). The length of the CDR3 is 13 residues. The V end was cut by 0 bases, the J end by 4 bases, with 8 bases between. Germline V CDR1 and CDR2: SGHRS, YFSETQ.